The 29 T cell receptor beta chains listed next were all sequenced from one sample in a study of cytomegalovirus exposure and HLA in healthy donors. A multiplex PCR was run with 60 Vbeta primers and 13 Jbeta primers. TCRdb's table, derived via immunoSEQ multiplex PCR, lists solely in-frame clones and lacks some. This repertoire includes about 110,000 clones. The specimen was PBMCs. These receptors all come from a middle-aged man in good health and CMV-seronegative.

The chain employs TRBV9 and TRBJ2-7; 8 bases line up with TRBD2. Germline-derived CDR1 and CDR2 are SGDLS and YYNGEE. The CDR3 is 15 residues long. The J segment lost 9 bases and the V segment lost 4 bases, leaving 15 bases of the junction unmatched. DNA of the CDR3: TGTGCCAGCAGCCCTACCCCCCGGGGGGGGCCGGGGCAGTACTTC. Translating it yields CASSPTPRGGPGQYF. The full variable domain, in which reference TRBV9 and TRBJ2-7 provide the parts outside the CDR3, is DSGVTQTPKHLITATGQRVTLRCSPRSGDLSVYWYQQSLDQGLQFLIQYYNGEERAKGNILERFSAQQFPDLHSELNLSSLELGDSALYFCASSPTPRGGPGQYFGPGTRLTVT.

The V gene is TRBV5-1, the J gene TRBJ1-1; D perhaps matches TRBD1 (6 bases). CDR3 length: 18 amino acids. CDR1 SGHRS and CDR2 YFSETQ come from the germline V gene. V dropped 0 bases and J dropped 0 bases, with 18 bases sitting between them. CDR3 DNA: TGCGCCAGCAGCTTGGAGGCAGGGGCCCGTTATATGAACACTGAAGCTTTCTTT. Its translation is CASSLEAGARYMNTEAFF. The variable domain in full, with the rest retrieved from reference TRBV5-1 and TRBJ1-1, is KAGVTQTPRYLIKTRGQQVTLSCSPISGHRSVSWYQQTPGQGLQFLFEYFSETQRNKGNFPGRFSGRQFSNSRSEMNVSTLELGDSALYLCASSLEAGARYMNTEAFFGQGTRLTVV.

V usage is TRBV28 and J usage is TRBJ1-1, with 7 bases fitting TRBD1. CDR3 length: 17 amino acids. Germline V gene data show CDR1 as MDHEN and CDR2 as SYDVKM. The junction had 11 bases not matched to a gene; V was cut back by 2 bases and J by 2 bases. This CDR3 reads CASSLRRARQGNTEAFF. Written as DNA, the CDR3 is TGTGCCAGCAGTTTAAGAAGGGCGAGACAGGGAAACACTGAAGCTTTCTTT.

The V gene is TRBV15, the J gene TRBJ1-2; TRBD1 agrees at 8 bases. The CDR3 contains 15 residues. The V segment lost 0 bases and the J segment 4 bases; nucleotides outside the gene matches: 4. Germline V gene data show CDR1 as LNHNV and CDR2 as YYDKDF (reference sequence). The CDR3 here is CATSREAGQGYGYTF. DNA of the CDR3: TGTGCCACCAGCAGAGAGGCAGGACAGGGCTATGGCTACACCTTC.

This rearrangement joins TRBV6-5 to TRBJ1-5, with TRBD1 matching over 8 bases. Unmatched junction bases numbered 8, after V lost 0 bases and J lost 7 bases. This CDR3 region has 16 residues. Germline loops: CDR1 MNHEY, CDR2 SVGAGI. The CDR3 DNA reads TGTGCCAGCAGTTACTCACCTCCAGGGGGCGCCCAGCCCCAGCATTTT. Residues: CASSYSPPGGAQPQHF.

The CDR3 region has the DNA TGTGCCAGCAGCCCGTGGACAGGGGGGTATCAAGAGACCCAGTACTTC. It specifies CASSPWTGGYQETQYF. The chain is built from TRBV7-2 and TRBJ2-5, with TRBD1 matching over 10 bases. Germline V gene data show CDR1 as SGHTA and CDR2 as FQGNSA. V lost 5 bases, J lost 2 bases, and 8 bases stayed unmatched. This CDR3 has 16 amino acids.

The chain joins TRBV9 to TRBJ2-7; weak D call: TRBD2 (5 bases). The CDR3 runs 15 residues. V lost 4 bases and J lost 0, with 14 bases in between. Per germline, CDR1 SGDLS and CDR2 YYNGEE. As DNA, the CDR3 is TGTGCCAGCAGCACCGGTAAGCGGAGCTCCTACGAGCAGTACTTC. This translates into CASSTGKRSSYEQYF.

The chain is built from TRBV7-2 and TRBJ1-1; D might be TRBD1 (5 bases). The CDR3 loop spans 14 amino acids. V was trimmed by 3 bases and J by 1 base, leaving 9 bases between them. Germline loops: CDR1 SGHTA, CDR2 FQGNSA. CDR3 sequence (DNA): TGTGCCAGCAGCTTGGGGCCAGCGAACACTGAAGCTTTCTTT. Encoded protein: CASSLGPANTEAFF.

The chain couples TRBV29-1 to TRBJ1-3; TRBD1 might be the D (6 bases). The CDR3 is 14 amino acids. In germline, CDR1 is SQVTM, CDR2 ANQGSEA. V lost 5 bases, J lost 3 bases, and 14 bases lay in between. CDR3 bases: TGCAGCGTTAATCCGGGGGGCGGTGGAAACACCATATATTTT. This gives the protein CSVNPGGGGNTIYF. The entire variable domain, with the rest obtained from reference TRBV29-1 and TRBJ1-3, is as follows: SAVISQKPSRDICQRGTSLTIQCQVDSQVTMMFWYRQQPGQSLTLIATANQGSEATYESGFVIDKFPISRPNLTFSTLTVSNMSPEDSSIYLCSVNPGGGGNTIYFGEGSWLTVV.

The chain uses TRBV5-5 and TRBJ2-7; D perhaps matches TRBD2 (5 bases). The germline V gene encodes CDR1 SGHKS and CDR2 YYEKEE (reference sequence). This CDR3 is 14 amino acids long. The V and J ends lost 3 bases and 0 bases respectively, with 10 bases between them. CDR3 amino acids: CASSSFGGSYEQYF. CDR3 DNA: TGTGCCAGCAGCTCCTTCGGAGGCTCCTACGAGCAGTACTTC.

V is TRBV11-2 and J is TRBJ2-1; no firm D call. There are 14 residues in the CDR3. Germline assignment: CDR1 SGHAT and CDR2 FQNNGV. V was trimmed by 3 bases and J by 6 bases, leaving 12 bases between them. The CDR3 protein is CASSFSRVVNEQFF. As DNA, the CDR3 is TGTGCCAGCAGCTTTTCTAGAGTAGTCAATGAGCAGTTCTTC.

J is TRBJ1-4 and V is TRBV10-3, with D hard to call. CDR1 and CDR2 from the germline V gene are ENHRY and SYGVKD. The V gene lost 7 bases and the J gene lost 1 base, with 7 bases spanning the gap. The CDR3 is made up of 13 amino acids. This CDR3 is CAINAGTNEKLFF. CDR3 DNA: TGTGCCATCAACGCGGGAACTAATGAAAAACTGTTTTTT.

This chain links TRBV19 with TRBJ2-7; D remains unclear. Germline-derived CDR1 and CDR2 are LNHDA and SQIVND (reference sequence). This CDR3 comprises 14 residues. Trimming left V 6 bases short and J 1 base short, with 13 bases between. The CDR3 bases are TGTGCCAGTAGGGTTCAGTTTTCTTCCTACGAGCAGTACTTC. Encoded protein: CASRVQFSSYEQYF.

The rearrangement uses TRBV2 and TRBJ2-2; 11 bases are shared with TRBD1. V shed 5 bases, J shed 8 bases, and the junction held 4 bases outside the gene matches. Germline assignment: CDR1 SNHLY and CDR2 FYNNEI. This CDR3 is built from 14 residues. The CDR3 DNA is TGTGCCAGCAGTAAGGACAGGGGGCTAGGGGAGCTGTTTTTT. Translation: CASSKDRGLGELFF.

The chain combines TRBV18 with TRBJ2-7; 8 bases fit TRBD2. V dropped 3 bases and J dropped 2; count of bases not matched to a gene: 6. The CDR3 runs 15 residues. CDR1 KGHSH and CDR2 LQKENI come from the germline V gene. CDR3 sequence: CASSPREGNTYEQYF. DNA of the CDR3: TGTGCCAGCTCACCTCGGGAGGGAAATACCTACGAGCAGTACTTC. Variable domain in full (rest from reference TRBV18 and TRBJ2-7): NAGVMQNPRHLVRRRGQEARLRCSPMKGHSHVYWYRQLPEEGLKFMVYLQKENIIDESGMPKERFSAEFPKEGPSILRIQQVVRGDSAAYFCASSPREGNTYEQYFGPGTRLTVT.

This chain joins TRBV6-6 and TRBJ1-4; D may be TRBD1 (5 bases). CDR3 length equals 16 residues. V lost 2 bases to trimming and J lost 0 bases, with 10 bases between them. The germline V gene has CDR1 MNHNY and CDR2 SVGAGI (reference sequence). The CDR3 here is CASSYGAASTNEKLFF. The CDR3 region has the DNA TGTGCCAGCAGTTACGGGGCGGCCTCAACTAATGAAAAACTGTTTTTT.

V and J are TRBV7-2 and TRBJ1-1; D is perhaps TRBD1 (6 bases). The CDR3 covers 14 residues. Germline V gene data show CDR1 as SGHTA and CDR2 as FQGNSA. The germline V and J ends were trimmed by 4 bases and 5 bases, with 14 bases remaining between them. The CDR3 DNA follows: TGTGCCAGCAGCTCGTACGGGACATCGACTGAAGCTTTCTTT. As protein: CASSSYGTSTEAFF.

The genes are TRBV18 and TRBJ1-1, with a weak D call TRBD1 (6 bases). Germline CDR1 and CDR2: KGHSH and LQKENI. Between the trimmed V and J ends, which lost 4 bases and 1 base, there was a span of 10 bases. The CDR3 sequence is 14 residues long. CDR3 nucleotides: TGTGCCAGCTCACTCGGGACACAGAACACTGAAGCTTTCTTT. It translates to CASSLGTQNTEAFF.

The rearrangement joins TRBV29-1 to TRBJ1-5, with D tentatively TRBD1 (6 bases). Trimming shortened V by 4 bases and J by 3 bases, and 10 bases separated the two germline ends. There are 13 residues in the CDR3. The germline V gene has CDR1 SQVTM and CDR2 ANQGSEA. CDR3 DNA: TGCAGCGTTGGGGGACAAGTCAATCAGCCCCAGCATTTT. As protein: CSVGGQVNQPQHF.

This sequence joins TRBV7-8 and TRBJ1-2; maybe TRBD1 (5 bases). CDR3 length: 15 amino acids. The V and J ends lost 5 bases and 6 bases respectively, with 19 bases between them. Germline V lookup: CDR1 SGHVS, CDR2 FQNEAQ. CDR3 nucleotide sequence: TGTGCCAGCAGCCCCATTACCCGGACATTAAATGGCTACACCTTC. Its translation: CASSPITRTLNGYTF.

DNA of the CDR3: TGTGCCTGGGGGACAGGGGTGCCTCAGCCCCAGCATTTT. The encoded protein is CAWGTGVPQPQHF. This chain links TRBV30 with TRBJ1-5, with 10 positions matching TRBD1. This CDR3 contains 13 residues. Germline CDR1 GTSNPN, CDR2 SVGIG (reference sequence). J lost 6 bases, V lost 5 bases, and 4 bases had no gene match.

The chain uses TRBV19 and TRBJ2-1; D might be TRBD2 (6 bases). CDR1 and CDR2 (germline): LNHDA, SQIVND (reference sequence). Trimming removed 4 bases at V and 3 bases at J, with 16 bases between. There are 16 residues in the CDR3. The CDR3 region is CASSTLGTSIYNEQFF. The DNA of the CDR3 is TGTGCCAGTAGTACCCTTGGGACTTCCATCTACAATGAGCAGTTCTTC.

The chain is built from TRBV10-3 and TRBJ2-7; 8 bases line up with TRBD1. J was trimmed by 4 bases and V by 10 bases; bases with no gene match: 9. This CDR3 comprises 13 residues. Looked up from germline, CDR1 is ENHRY and CDR2 is SYGVKD. The CDR3 region is CATRRDRQYEQYF. Written as DNA, the CDR3 is TGTGCCACCCGAAGGGACAGGCAATACGAGCAGTACTTC.

The chain is built from TRBV6-5 and TRBJ2-1; a possible D gene is TRBD2 (6 bases). V was trimmed by 0 bases and J by 6 bases, leaving 12 bases between them. CDR1 is MNHEY and CDR2 is SVGAGI in the germline V gene. This CDR3 spans 15 amino acids. CDR3 in DNA: TGTGCCAGCAGTTACTCACTTTTGGGGGGCAATGAGCAGTTCTTC. It is translated as CASSYSLLGGNEQFF.

The rearrangement joins TRBV7-3 to TRBJ2-3, with 15 nucleotides matching TRBD2. The CDR3 contains 16 residues. After removal of 5 bases from V and 5 bases from J, the junction contained 5 bases not matched to a gene. CDR1 SGHTA and CDR2 FQGTGA come from the germline V gene. The CDR3 region is CASSLGLAGGEDTQYF. The DNA for the CDR3 is TGTGCCAGCAGCCTGGGACTAGCGGGAGGTGAAGATACGCAGTATTTT.

This chain uses TRBV18 with TRBJ1-2; the D gene is possibly TRBD1 (5 bases). V shed 0 bases and J shed 14 bases, with 16 bases lying between them. The CDR3 runs to 13 residues. CDR1 and CDR2 from the germline V gene are KGHSH and LQKENI. CDR3 DNA sequence: TGTGCCAGCTCACCACCGGGGGATCAGGAGGGGACCTTC. This sequence encodes CASSPPGDQEGTF.

V is TRBV20-1 and J is TRBJ1-2, with D possibly being TRBD1 (5 bases). Germline V CDR1 and CDR2: DFQATT, SNEGSKA (reference sequence). Trimming left V 6 bases short and J 4 bases short, with 9 bases between. The CDR3 consists of 11 residues. CDR3: CSAQGVYGYTF. CDR3 bases: TGCAGTGCCCAGGGTGTCTATGGCTACACCTTC.

The chain employs TRBV18 and TRBJ2-6; tentatively, D is TRBD1 (6 bases). V gave up 1 base and J gave up 0 bases, with 7 bases separating them. The CDR3 contains 16 residues. Per germline, CDR1 KGHSH and CDR2 LQKENI. The CDR3 loop reads CASSPRGGSGANVLTF. The CDR3 DNA is TGTGCCAGCTCACCACGAGGGGGCTCTGGGGCCAACGTCCTGACTTTC.

This chain connects TRBV12-5 to TRBJ1-2, with D possibly TRBD1 on 6 matching bases. The V gene lost 3 bases and the J gene lost 7 bases, with 12 bases spanning the gap. Per the germline V gene, CDR1 is LGHNT and CDR2 is FRNRAP. The CDR3 covers 13 residues. The CDR3 DNA sequence: TGTGCTAGTGGTTTAGCTGGGACAAGTGGCTACACCTTC. Residues: CASGLAGTSGYTF. The whole variable domain, remainder taken from reference TRBV12-5 and TRBJ1-2, is DARVTQTPRHKVTEMGQEVTMRCQPILGHNTVFWYRQTMMQGLELLAYFRNRAPLDDSGMPKDRFSAEMPDATLATLKIQPSEPRDSAVYFCASGLAGTSGYTFGSGTRLTVV.